These 7 T cell receptor beta chains were sequenced from one sample in a study of control samples from healthy donors and cancer patients. The protocol was immunoSEQ multiplex PCR, while the TCRdb copy is restricted to in-frame clones and leaves out a portion. Here the sample spans roughly 130,000 clones, 80% to 95% being singletons. Sequenced: blood. These TCRs come from a man aged 18 to 29 in good health.

Only one count was recorded for this clone. The rearrangement links TRBV21-1 to TRBJ1-5. TRBV21-1 is assigned pseudogene status. This CDR3 is 16 amino acids long. This CDR3 reads CASSKGRDLSNQPQHF. Written as DNA, the CDR3 is TGTGCCAGCAGCAAAGGGCGGGACCTTAGCAATCAGCCCCAGCATTTT.

This clone appeared once. V is TRBV7-3 and J is TRBJ2-5; D ambiguous. Trimming removed 5 bases at V and 2 bases at J, with 9 bases between. This CDR3 comprises 13 residues. Germline V CDR1 and CDR2: SGHTA, FQGTGA. The CDR3 here is CASSLTPQETQYF. The CDR3 bases are TGTGCCAGCAGCCTTACACCTCAAGAGACCCAGTACTTC.

As concerns this clone: Other DNA sequences in this specimen translate into the identical CDR3. The rearrangement joins TRBV24-1 to TRBJ1-2; D remains ambiguous. The V and J ends lost 5 bases and 3 bases respectively, with 9 bases between them. The CDR3 covers 13 residues. Germline-derived CDR1 and CDR2 are KGHDR and SFDVKD. The CDR3 DNA is TGTGCCACCAGTGGAGACGGCTACTATGGCTACACCTTC. As protein: CATSGDGYYGYTF.

This chain uses TRBV11-1 with TRBJ2-5, with D perhaps TRBD2 (6 bases). V was clipped by 1 base and J by 3 bases, with 6 bases between them. CDR3 length: 13 amino acids. Germline V gene data show CDR1 as SGHAT and CDR2 as FQDESV (reference sequence). The DNA of the CDR3 is TGTGCCAGCAGCTTAGGGACTAAAGAGACCCAGTACTTC. Its protein product is CASSLGTKETQYF.

The V and J genes are TRBV3-1 (or the pseudogene TRBV3-2) and TRBJ2-2, with D uncertain. In germline, CDR1 is LGHDT, CDR2 YNNKEL (reference sequence). CDR3 size: 14 residues. V shed 3 bases and J shed 4 bases, with 9 bases lying between them. CDR3 amino acids: CASSQGGSTGELFF. Written as DNA, the CDR3 is TGTGCCAGCAGCCAGGGCGGAAGCACCGGGGAGCTGTTTTTT.

The V and J genes are TRBV15 and TRBJ2-1; the D gene is possibly TRBD1 (5 bases). Trimming cost V 0 bases and J 11 bases, with 20 bases left between them. The CDR3 has 16 amino acids. CDR1 is LNHNV and CDR2 is YYDKDF in the germline V gene (reference sequence). The CDR3 DNA is TGTGCCACCAGCAGAGATGGGGCCCAGCCCGGGTATAAGCAGTTCTTC. Translation gives CATSRDGAQPGYKQFF.

The chain recombines TRBV2 with TRBJ2-1; 15 bases match TRBD2. The germline V gene has CDR1 SNHLY and CDR2 FYNNEI. V lost 2 bases, J lost 12 bases, and 5 bases stayed unmatched. The CDR3 is 15 residues long. CDR3 in amino acids: CASSERTSGGDGQFF. For the CDR3, the DNA is TGTGCCAGCAGTGAACGGACTAGCGGGGGGGATGGGCAGTTCTTC.